The rows below give T cell receptor beta chains drawn from one sample of a study of cytomegalovirus exposure and HLA in healthy donors. Method: immunoSEQ multiplex PCR; TCRdb's copy keeps in-frame clones and lacks some. This table has fewer than 250,000 clones, around 75% appearing once. The sample was PBMCs. The receptors were sampled from a woman aged 25 to 39 in good health and CMV-seropositive. Each CDR3 is given with its conserved first and last residue. Each record gives: J gene, clone size, V gene, D gene, CDR3 DNA, CDR3 protein. D genes are given only for firm matches. Clone size is given for some rows only: seen once, a few or many times, or a class if the clone is expanded.

j_call: TRBJ1-1
clone_size: once
v_call: TRBV5-1
d_call: -
cdr3_nt: TGCGCCAGCAGCTTGGGTGCGGGCGCCGGTACTGAAGCTTTCTTT
cdr3_aa: CASSLGAGAGTEAFF

j_call: TRBJ1-1
clone_size: -
v_call: TRBV27
d_call: -
cdr3_nt: TGTGCCAGCAGTTCTCTGGGGGGGGGCACTGAAGCTTTCTTT
cdr3_aa: CASSSLGGGTEAFF

j_call: TRBJ1-3
clone_size: -
v_call: TRBV2
d_call: -
cdr3_nt: TGTGCCAGCAGTGAAGCATCGGGGGGAGTGCTTGGAAACACCATATATTTT
cdr3_aa: CASSEASGGVLGNTIYF

j_call: TRBJ1-1
clone_size: -
v_call: TRBV6-6
d_call: TRBD1
cdr3_nt: TGTGCCAGCAGCCCGGACAGGGCCACTGAAGCTTTCTTT
cdr3_aa: CASSPDRATEAFF

j_call: TRBJ2-1
clone_size: -
v_call: TRBV7-9
d_call: -
cdr3_nt: TGTGCCAGCAGCTTAGACTACCCTCGCAATGAGCAGTTCTTC
cdr3_aa: CASSLDYPRNEQFF

j_call: TRBJ2-7
clone_size: -
v_call: TRBV2
d_call: TRBD2
cdr3_nt: TGTGCCAGCTGCCCGGGAGGCTTCTCCTACGAGCAGTACTTC
cdr3_aa: CASCPGGFSYEQYF

j_call: TRBJ1-4
clone_size: once
v_call: TRBV5-1
d_call: TRBD1
cdr3_nt: TGCGCCAGCAGCGCCGGACAGGGGACAACTAATGAAAAACTGTTTTTT
cdr3_aa: CASSAGQGTTNEKLFF

j_call: TRBJ2-7
clone_size: -
v_call: TRBV28
d_call: TRBD2
cdr3_nt: TGTGCCAGCAGTGGGACTAGCGGGAGATCTAACGAGCAGTACTTC
cdr3_aa: CASSGTSGRSNEQYF

j_call: TRBJ2-7
clone_size: -
v_call: TRBV5-1
d_call: TRBD2
cdr3_nt: TGCGCCAGCAGTAATGACGGGACTAGTAAACCCTACGAGCAGTACTTC
cdr3_aa: CASSNDGTSKPYEQYF

j_call: TRBJ1-2
clone_size: -
v_call: TRBV6-5
d_call: TRBD1
cdr3_nt: TGTGCCAGCAAGACAGGGGATGGCTACACCTTC
cdr3_aa: CASKTGDGYTF

j_call: TRBJ1-5
clone_size: -
v_call: TRBV6-4
d_call: TRBD1
cdr3_nt: TGTGCCAGCAGTGGAACAGGACAGGCTCGGAGCAATCAGCCCCAGCATTTT
cdr3_aa: CASSGTGQARSNQPQHF

j_call: TRBJ2-5
clone_size: -
v_call: TRBV7-9
d_call: -
cdr3_nt: TGTTCCAGCAGCTTAGCCAGGTCCGTGACCCAGTACTTC
cdr3_aa: CSSSLARSVTQYF

j_call: TRBJ2-6
clone_size: -
v_call: TRBV6-1
d_call: -
cdr3_nt: TGTGCCAGCAGATTAGGGGGCTCTGGGGCCAACGTCCTGACTTTC
cdr3_aa: CASRLGGSGANVLTF

j_call: TRBJ2-1
clone_size: once
v_call: TRBV5-6
d_call: TRBD2
cdr3_nt: TGTGCCAGCAGCTTCCCTAGCGGTCCCTACAATGAGCAGTTCTTC
cdr3_aa: CASSFPSGPYNEQFF

j_call: TRBJ2-1
clone_size: -
v_call: TRBV6-5
d_call: TRBD1
cdr3_nt: TGTGCCAGCAGTTACTCGACAGGGGTCCTCAATGAGCAGTTCTTC
cdr3_aa: CASSYSTGVLNEQFF

j_call: TRBJ1-2
clone_size: -
v_call: TRBV16
d_call: -
cdr3_nt: TGTGCCAGCAGCCAATCGATATACGTCGGTGGCTACACCTTC
cdr3_aa: CASSQSIYVGGYTF

j_call: TRBJ2-7
clone_size: -
v_call: TRBV10-1
d_call: -
cdr3_nt: TGCGCCAGCAAGGGACCGGGGGACGAGCAGTACTTC
cdr3_aa: CASKGPGDEQYF

j_call: TRBJ2-2
clone_size: few
v_call: TRBV6-1
d_call: TRBD1
cdr3_nt: TGTGCCAGCAGTGAAGACAGGGGGCGCGTAAGGGAGCTGTTTTTT
cdr3_aa: CASSEDRGRVRELFF

j_call: TRBJ1-5
clone_size: once
v_call: TRBV28
d_call: -
cdr3_nt: TGTGCCAGCAGTTTCGGAGGGCCCCAGCATTTT
cdr3_aa: CASSFGGPQHF

j_call: TRBJ2-5
clone_size: few
v_call: TRBV18
d_call: TRBD2
cdr3_nt: TGTGCCAGCTCATCCCGGCTAGCGGAAGAGACCCAGTACTTC
cdr3_aa: CASSSRLAEETQYF

j_call: TRBJ1-1
clone_size: -
v_call: TRBV6-6
d_call: -
cdr3_nt: TGTGCCAGTGGCCTCAGCAGGGTTCTTAACACTGAAGCTTTCTTT
cdr3_aa: CASGLSRVLNTEAFF

j_call: TRBJ2-7
clone_size: -
v_call: TRBV5-6
d_call: TRBD1
cdr3_nt: TGTGCCAGCAGCTTGACAGGGGATCTCTACGAGCAGTACTTC
cdr3_aa: CASSLTGDLYEQYF

j_call: TRBJ1-3
clone_size: -
v_call: TRBV28
d_call: TRBD1
cdr3_nt: TGTGCCAGCAGTACAGGGGCCACCGGAAACACCATATATTTT
cdr3_aa: CASSTGATGNTIYF

j_call: TRBJ1-1
clone_size: -
v_call: TRBV6-5
d_call: TRBD1
cdr3_nt: TGTGCCAGCAGTTACTCCCGGGACAGCCAAGCTTTCTTT
cdr3_aa: CASSYSRDSQAFF

j_call: TRBJ2-1
clone_size: -
v_call: TRBV7-2
d_call: -
cdr3_nt: TGTGCCAGCAGCTTACAGTACAATGAGCAGTTCTTC
cdr3_aa: CASSLQYNEQFF

j_call: TRBJ2-3
clone_size: -
v_call: TRBV19
d_call: TRBD2
cdr3_nt: TGTGCCAGTAGACCGACCGCGGGAGCCACAGATACGCAGTATTTT
cdr3_aa: CASRPTAGATDTQYF

j_call: TRBJ1-5
clone_size: few
v_call: TRBV6-1
d_call: -
cdr3_nt: TGTGCCAGCAGGACGCAGGGGACGAGCAATCAGCCCCAGCATTTT
cdr3_aa: CASRTQGTSNQPQHF

j_call: TRBJ1-2
clone_size: once
v_call: TRBV5-6
d_call: -
cdr3_nt: TGTGCCAGCAGCATTCCTGGACAGAGGAGGCTACGGGTACATGGCTACACCTTC
cdr3_aa: CASSIPGQRRLRVHGYTF

j_call: TRBJ2-7
clone_size: few
v_call: TRBV19
d_call: TRBD1
cdr3_nt: TGTGCCAGTAGTAGAACAGGGGGCCCTTACGAGCAGTACTTC
cdr3_aa: CASSRTGGPYEQYF

j_call: TRBJ1-2
clone_size: -
v_call: TRBV29-1
d_call: -
cdr3_nt: TGCAGCGTTGAAGATCTTTCCAGGGGAAGGGGCTACACCTTC
cdr3_aa: CSVEDLSRGRGYTF

j_call: TRBJ2-7
clone_size: -
v_call: TRBV6-1
d_call: TRBD2
cdr3_nt: TGTGCCAGCAGTGCCCAAATACCTCTAGCGGCCGGGGGCGAGCAGTACTTC
cdr3_aa: CASSAQIPLAAGGEQYF

j_call: TRBJ2-2
clone_size: -
v_call: TRBV28
d_call: -
cdr3_nt: TGTGCCAGCAGTTTATGGGGGCTGAGGAAAGGGAAGGACGGGGAGCTGTTTTTT
cdr3_aa: CASSLWGLRKGKDGELFF

j_call: TRBJ2-2
clone_size: -
v_call: TRBV5-1
d_call: TRBD1
cdr3_nt: TGCGCCACAAACCCGGGACAGGGCACCGGGGAGCTGTTTTTT
cdr3_aa: CATNPGQGTGELFF

j_call: TRBJ1-5
clone_size: -
v_call: TRBV15
d_call: -
cdr3_nt: TGTGCCACCAGCAGAGATCTCCGTCAGCCCCAGCATTTT
cdr3_aa: CATSRDLRQPQHF

j_call: TRBJ1-1
clone_size: few
v_call: TRBV7-9
d_call: -
cdr3_nt: TGTGCCAGCAGCTTAAGCTACGGCACTGAAGCTTTCTTT
cdr3_aa: CASSLSYGTEAFF

j_call: TRBJ2-2
clone_size: -
v_call: TRBV9
d_call: TRBD2
cdr3_nt: TGTGCCAGCAGCGTGGGCGGGAGGGCCTCCGGGGAGCTGTTTTTT
cdr3_aa: CASSVGGRASGELFF

j_call: TRBJ2-2
clone_size: -
v_call: TRBV5-1
d_call: TRBD2
cdr3_nt: TGCGCCAGCAGCTTGAGTCCTAGCGGGAACACCGGGGAGCTGTTTTTT
cdr3_aa: CASSLSPSGNTGELFF

j_call: TRBJ2-1
clone_size: -
v_call: TRBV7-6
d_call: -
cdr3_nt: TGTGCCAGCAGCTTAGATGGTTCTAGCTCCTACAATGAGCAGTTCTTC
cdr3_aa: CASSLDGSSSYNEQFF

j_call: TRBJ2-3
clone_size: -
v_call: TRBV11-1
d_call: -
cdr3_nt: TGTGCCAGCAGCTTAGGGAGGGACGCAGATACGCAGTATTTT
cdr3_aa: CASSLGRDADTQYF

j_call: TRBJ2-1
clone_size: -
v_call: TRBV5-1
d_call: -
cdr3_nt: TGCGCCAGCAGCTTGTCCCCGACTGGTTACAATGAGCAGTTCTTC
cdr3_aa: CASSLSPTGYNEQFF

j_call: TRBJ1-5
clone_size: -
v_call: TRBV10-3
d_call: -
cdr3_nt: TGTGCCATCAGTACAACTTCGGAGCAGCCCCAGCATTTT
cdr3_aa: CAISTTSEQPQHF

j_call: TRBJ1-3
clone_size: -
v_call: TRBV6-1
d_call: -
cdr3_nt: TGTGCCAGCAGTGAAGCTAGCGGGGGTGTTGGAAACACCATATATTTT
cdr3_aa: CASSEASGGVGNTIYF

j_call: TRBJ2-3
clone_size: -
v_call: TRBV5-1
d_call: -
cdr3_nt: TGCGCCAGCAGTTTGAGGGGAACCGGCACAGATACGCAGTATTTT
cdr3_aa: CASSLRGTGTDTQYF

j_call: TRBJ2-1
clone_size: -
v_call: TRBV4-2
d_call: -
cdr3_nt: TGTGCCAGCAGCCAAGTTTTGTCTTTGTCCTACAATGAGCAGTTCTTC
cdr3_aa: CASSQVLSLSYNEQFF

j_call: TRBJ2-3
clone_size: -
v_call: TRBV23-1
d_call: TRBD2
cdr3_nt: TGCGCCAGCAGTCAATCTGGAAGGACTAGCGGGACTAGCACAGATACGCAGTATTTT
cdr3_aa: CASSQSGRTSGTSTDTQYF

j_call: TRBJ1-2
clone_size: -
v_call: TRBV19
d_call: -
cdr3_nt: TGTGCCAGTAGCCGCCAGGGAAAGGGTGGCTACACCTTC
cdr3_aa: CASSRQGKGGYTF

j_call: TRBJ2-1
clone_size: -
v_call: TRBV7-8
d_call: -
cdr3_nt: TGTGCCAGCAGCTTAGTTGGGGGCCTGCTAGAAATCTACAATGAGCAGTTCTTC
cdr3_aa: CASSLVGGLLEIYNEQFF

j_call: TRBJ2-7
clone_size: -
v_call: TRBV27
d_call: TRBD2
cdr3_nt: TGTGCCAGCAAACCGGGACTAGCGGGAGCCCACGAGCAGTACTTC
cdr3_aa: CASKPGLAGAHEQYF

j_call: TRBJ1-2
clone_size: -
v_call: TRBV7-9
d_call: -
cdr3_nt: TGTGCCAGCAGCTTACGTGGCGAGGGTAGCCTCTATGGCTACACCTTC
cdr3_aa: CASSLRGEGSLYGYTF

j_call: TRBJ2-1
clone_size: -
v_call: TRBV5-6
d_call: TRBD2
cdr3_nt: TGTGCCAGCAGGCCACTAGCGGAGTTCGGGCACAATGAGCAGTTCTTC
cdr3_aa: CASRPLAEFGHNEQFF

j_call: TRBJ1-1
clone_size: -
v_call: TRBV9
d_call: -
cdr3_nt: TGTGCCAGCAGCGTAGCTACAGCGGGCAGAGGTGACACTGAAGCTTTCTTT
cdr3_aa: CASSVATAGRGDTEAFF

j_call: TRBJ1-4
clone_size: -
v_call: TRBV5-1
d_call: TRBD1
cdr3_nt: TGCGCCAGCAGCGTTGGGACAGGGAGTGAAAAACTGTTTTTT
cdr3_aa: CASSVGTGSEKLFF

j_call: TRBJ2-7
clone_size: -
v_call: TRBV28
d_call: -
cdr3_nt: TGTGCCAGCAGTTCACCCTCGGACGAGCAGTACTTC
cdr3_aa: CASSSPSDEQYF

j_call: TRBJ2-1
clone_size: few
v_call: TRBV27
d_call: -
cdr3_nt: TGTGCCAGCACTTTATCCCCTAGCCCGAGGAATGAGCAGTTCTTC
cdr3_aa: CASTLSPSPRNEQFF

j_call: TRBJ1-5
clone_size: -
v_call: TRBV4-1
d_call: -
cdr3_nt: TGCGCCAGCAGCCAAGAAGCAGGGGATCAGCCCCAGCATTTT
cdr3_aa: CASSQEAGDQPQHF

j_call: TRBJ2-5
clone_size: -
v_call: TRBV13
d_call: TRBD2
cdr3_nt: TGTGCCAGCAGCTTAGAGGGCCCTCGGGGGGAGCAGTACTTC
cdr3_aa: CASSLEGPRGEQYF